This TCR beta chain was obtained from a study of beta chain features in type 1 diabetes. The germline V and J ends were trimmed by 0 bases and 1 base, with 9 bases remaining between them. Germline assignment: CDR1 KGHSH and CDR2 LQKENI. CDR3 length equals 15 residues. The isolated RNA, all of it, was reverse transcribed, so expressed TCRB transcripts were what got sequenced. Clones were read by immunoSEQ multiplex PCR, and TCRdb kept only the in-frame ones, dropping some. Of about 930,000 clones detected, 17% appear once; the ten largest clones hold 0.023%. The study's findings and limits: Reads derived from cDNA could over-represent cells showing high TCR expression.

As regards this clone: The target antigen is unknown.

Each of the CD4+ naive, central memory, regulatory and stem cell-like memory populations was sorted via CD45RO/CCR7/CD25/CD127/CD95/CD27. The source is a woman aged 18-30 years in good health. Sequencing input: naive CD4+ T cells from blood. The V and J genes are TRBV18 and TRBJ1-1; D is ambiguous. The CDR3 DNA reads as TGTGCCAGCTCACCACCCGGGGAATGGAACACTGAAGCTTTCTTT. This sequence encodes CASSPPGEWNTEAFF.